This T cell receptor (beta chain) was captured in a study of identical twins. Unique molecular identifiers were in the cDNA, with template-switch universal primer binding. TCRdb called the 5' RACE reads again in MiXCR, with one record for every CDR3 protein. The repertoire includes about 690,000 distinct CDR3 sequences, around 6% of them detected once, and approximately 1.6% sits in the top ten. CDR3 size: 13 residues. The germline V and J ends were trimmed by 2 bases and 7 bases, with 10 bases remaining between them. This clonotype was counted ten times or more. V usage is TRBV12-3 or TRBV12-4 and J usage is TRBJ2-3; D is uncertain. This TCR was recovered from a man between 18 and 35 years old in good health. The sequenced sample was naive T cells sorted from blood. CDR3: CASSLLTQHTQYF. The CDR3 coding sequence is TGTGCCAGCAGTTTACTCACTCAGCATACGCAGTATTTT.